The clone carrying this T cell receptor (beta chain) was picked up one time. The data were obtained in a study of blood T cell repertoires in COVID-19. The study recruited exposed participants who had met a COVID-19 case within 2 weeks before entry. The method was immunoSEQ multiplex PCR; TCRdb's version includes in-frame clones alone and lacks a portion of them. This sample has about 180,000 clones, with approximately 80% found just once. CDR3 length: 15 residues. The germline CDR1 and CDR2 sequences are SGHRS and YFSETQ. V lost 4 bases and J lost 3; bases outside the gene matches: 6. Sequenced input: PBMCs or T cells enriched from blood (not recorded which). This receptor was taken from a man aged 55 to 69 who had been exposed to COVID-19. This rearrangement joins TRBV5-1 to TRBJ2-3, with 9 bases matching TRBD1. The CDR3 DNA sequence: TGCGCCAGCAGCACCGGGGACAGGGCGACAGATACGCAGTATTTT. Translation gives CASSTGDRATDTQYF.